Shown below are 24 T cell receptor beta chains from a single sample sequenced in a study of beta chain features in type 1 diabetes. The authors reverse transcribed all of the isolated RNA, so sequencing captured expressed TCRB transcripts. The data were produced by immunoSEQ multiplex PCR, yet TCRdb's version contains in-frame clones alone and is incomplete. The sample includes 200,000 to 300,000 clones, approximately 11% of them seen just once. For these TCRs, the target antigens are not known. Study-wide points: All four CD4+ subsets of Type 1 diabetes patients contained TCRB CDR3s that were moderately but significantly shorter.

Sequencing input: naive CD4+ T cells from blood. The receptors come from a young man with type 1 diabetes.

The J gene is TRBJ2-7, the V gene TRBV2; 8 bases are a match to TRBD1. V gave up 8 bases and J gave up 3 bases; unmatched junction bases: 9. CDR1 is SNHLY and CDR2 is FYNNEI in the germline V gene. The CDR3 totals 14 residues. The DNA of the CDR3 is TGTGCCAGCTCCAAGGACAGGGCCCACTACGAGCAGTACTTC. Amino acid sequence: CASSKDRAHYEQYF.

The chain recombines TRBV4-1 with TRBJ1-5, with TRBD1 matching over 9 bases. V shed 0 bases, J shed 5 bases, and the junction held 2 bases outside the gene matches. CDR1 and CDR2 from the germline V gene are MGHRA and YSYEKL. The CDR3 extends over 15 amino acids. CDR3 in DNA: TGCGCCAGCAGCCAAGAGACAGGGGGGCATCAGCCCCAGCATTTT. Encoded protein: CASSQETGGHQPQHF.

The chain links TRBV5-6 to TRBJ2-2; D is unclear. V shed 2 bases and J shed 3 bases, with 14 bases lying between them. Germline CDR1 SGHDT, CDR2 YYEEEE. The CDR3 loop spans 16 amino acids. This CDR3 is CASSFVRVSDTGELFF. CDR3 coding DNA: TGTGCCAGCAGCTTCGTCCGGGTTTCGGACACCGGGGAGCTGTTTTTT.

V gene TRBV9 combines with J gene TRBJ2-7; TRBD1 matches at 7 bases. This CDR3 region has 15 residues. Germline V gene lookup returns CDR1 SGDLS and CDR2 YYNGEE. V lost 4 bases to trimming and J lost 4 bases; unmatched junction nucleotides: 11. CDR3: CASSPFSGQLYEQYF. In DNA, the CDR3 is TGTGCCAGCAGCCCGTTCTCGGGACAGCTTTACGAGCAGTACTTC.

The rearrangement joins TRBV5-4 to TRBJ2-3; a weak D match, TRBD2 (6 bases). Trimming cost V 4 bases and J 4 bases, with 16 bases left between them. From germline, CDR1 is SGHNT and CDR2 YYREEE (reference sequence). This CDR3 region has 15 residues. This CDR3 reads CASSLGTVRADTQYF. The CDR3 bases are TGTGCCAGCAGCCTTGGGACTGTCAGGGCAGATACGCAGTATTTT.

The chain has TRBV5-1 and TRBJ2-7; TRBD1 matches 7 bases. The CDR3 length is 14 residues. With 4 bases clipped from V and 2 bases from J, the junction kept 6 bases outside the gene matches. Looked up from germline, CDR1 is SGHRS and CDR2 is YFSETQ. The CDR3 loop reads CASSRTGWPYEQYF. CDR3 nucleotides: TGCGCCAGCAGCAGGACAGGTTGGCCCTACGAGCAGTACTTC.

V and J are TRBV18 and TRBJ1-1; perhaps TRBD1 as D (6 bases). The CDR3 has 13 amino acids. V gave up 3 bases and J gave up 6 bases, with 11 bases separating them. From germline, CDR1 is KGHSH and CDR2 LQKENI. CDR3 residues: CASSPNRAPEAFF. The DNA for the CDR3 is TGTGCCAGCTCACCGAACAGGGCGCCTGAAGCTTTCTTT.

As for this clone: This same CDR3 is encoded by further DNA sequences in the sample. The genes are TRBV5-4 and TRBJ1-2; 9 bases fit TRBD1. CDR1 and CDR2 (germline): SGHNT, YYREEE (reference sequence). V trimming: 4 bases; J trimming: 1 base; junction bases outside the gene matches: 2. CDR3 length: 14 amino acids. This CDR3 is CASSPGQGNYGYTF. CDR3 nucleotides: TGTGCCAGCAGCCCGGGACAGGGTAACTATGGCTACACCTTC.

V gene TRBV2 combines with J gene TRBJ2-7; D might be TRBD2 (7 bases). Germline CDR1 reads SNHLY; CDR2 reads FYNNEI. The CDR3 loop spans 12 amino acids. Trimming removed 7 bases at V and 6 bases at J, with 13 bases between. CDR3 region: CASTLGGLEQYF. For the CDR3, the DNA is TGTGCCAGCACTTTGGGGGGGCTCGAGCAGTACTTC.

There are a few counts of this clone. This chain uses TRBV25-1 with TRBJ2-5; a weak D match, TRBD1 (6 bases). This CDR3 is built from 15 residues. V shed 4 bases and J shed 4 bases, with 16 bases lying between them. Per germline, CDR1 MGHDK and CDR2 SYGVNS. The chain's CDR3 is CASSAQGTLPETQYF. The CDR3 DNA follows: TGTGCCAGCAGTGCACAGGGTACTTTGCCAGAGACCCAGTACTTC.

This clone was counted only a few times. The genes are TRBV7-9 and TRBJ2-7; D possibly corresponds to TRBD1 (5 bases). The V and J ends lost 5 bases and 2 bases respectively, with 13 bases between them. Germline values: CDR1 SEHNR, CDR2 FQNEAQ (reference sequence). This CDR3 spans 14 amino acids. The CDR3 reads CASSQGFVTYEQYF. The DNA of the CDR3 is TGTGCCAGCAGCCAGGGCTTCGTAACCTACGAGCAGTACTTC.

In its sample, this clone was seen a few times. This chain links TRBV5-1 with TRBJ1-1, with TRBD1 matching 7 bases. Germline CDR1 and CDR2: SGHRS and YFSETQ. V shed 3 bases and J 3 bases; nucleotides not matched to a gene: 2. The CDR3 spans 13 residues. Written as DNA, the CDR3 is TGCGCCAGCAGCTATACAGGGGACACTGAAGCTTTCTTT. Protein sequence: CASSYTGDTEAFF.

The chain couples TRBV4-2 to TRBJ2-3, with a possible D match to TRBD2 (5 bases). The CDR3 runs to 14 residues. The germline gives CDR1 LGHNA, CDR2 YNFKEQ. The V end lost 0 bases, the J end lost 6 bases, and 10 bases lay between the germline ends. The chain's CDR3 is CASSQDLREDTQYF. The CDR3, as DNA: TGTGCCAGCAGCCAAGATCTGAGGGAGGATACGCAGTATTTT.

The genes are TRBV7-2 and TRBJ1-6; D might be TRBD1 (5 bases). The germline CDR1 and CDR2 sequences are SGHTA and FQGNSA. V was clipped by 1 base and J by 10 bases, with 11 bases between them. There are 14 residues in the CDR3. CDR3 sequence reads: CASSLGQTASPLHF. DNA of the CDR3: TGTGCCAGCAGCTTAGGCCAGACAGCGTCACCCCTCCACTTT.

This clone was picked up a small number of times. This chain joins TRBV5-4 and TRBJ2-7; a weak D match, TRBD1 (6 bases). The V end lost 0 bases, the J end lost 0 bases, and 16 bases lay between the germline ends. This CDR3 spans 17 amino acids. Germline V gene data show CDR1 as SGHNT and CDR2 as YYREEE (reference sequence). The CDR3 loop reads CASSLARVTGGSYEQYF. The DNA for the CDR3 is TGTGCCAGCAGCTTGGCTCGAGTGACAGGAGGCTCCTACGAGCAGTACTTC.

The rearrangement joins TRBV5-4 to TRBJ2-2; 9 bases agree with TRBD2. Germline trimming cut 2 bases from V and 5 bases from J; bases unmatched to any gene: 4. CDR3 size: 15 residues. Germline CDR1 and CDR2: SGHNT and YYREEE (reference sequence). The CDR3 coding sequence is TGTGCCAGCAGCTTCCGCGGGGGGGCAACCGGGGAGCTGTTTTTT. It specifies CASSFRGGATGELFF.

This clone occurred a few times. V and J are TRBV30 and TRBJ1-1; D is possibly TRBD1 (6 bases). The CDR3 totals 13 residues. Trimming shortened V by 5 bases and J by 5 bases, and 15 bases separated the two germline ends. Germline V gives CDR1 GTSNPN, CDR2 SVGIG (reference sequence). The CDR3 region has the DNA TGTGCCTGGGAACAGGGCATGAGGACTGAAGCTTTCTTT. It translates to CAWEQGMRTEAFF.

This chain uses TRBV4-1 with TRBJ2-1; D gene unclear. With 4 bases removed from V and 6 bases from J, the gap between germline ends came to 13 bases. The V gene's germline CDR1 is MGHRA and CDR2 YSYEKL. CDR3 length equals 14 residues. This CDR3 reads CASSPILSGNEQFF. In DNA form, the CDR3 reads TGCGCCAGCAGCCCGATTTTGTCCGGCAATGAGCAGTTCTTC.

This clone was observed a handful of times. The chain is built from TRBV7-9 and TRBJ1-1, with no clear D. There are 11 residues in the CDR3. The V gene's germline CDR1 is SEHNR and CDR2 FQNEAQ (reference sequence). V was cut by 8 bases and J by 1 base, with 5 bases left in between. The CDR3 loop is CASVRNTEAFF. The DNA for the CDR3 is TGTGCCAGCGTCAGGAACACTGAAGCTTTCTTT.

CDR3 amino acids: CASSLDQGTYNEQFF. Here the CDR3 DNA reads TGTGCCAGCAGCTTGGACCAGGGGACCTACAATGAGCAGTTCTTC. The chain uses TRBV5-4 and TRBJ2-1; a weak D match, TRBD1 (6 bases). The CDR3 contains 15 residues. The V gene lost 0 bases and the J gene lost 2 bases, with 9 bases spanning the gap. From germline, CDR1 is SGHNT and CDR2 YYREEE (reference sequence).

V usage is TRBV9 and J usage is TRBJ2-2, with D perhaps TRBD1 (6 bases). This CDR3 contains 15 residues. Germline V gene sequence: CDR1 SGDLS, CDR2 YYNGEE. Trimming pared 4 bases from V and 1 base from J, leaving 11 bases between. The CDR3 bases are TGTGCCAGCAGCCCGAGGGGACAGAACACCGGGGAGCTGTTTTTT. This codes for CASSPRGQNTGELFF.

The gene calls are TRBV19 and TRBJ1-2; 9 bases are shared with TRBD1. With V trimmed by 11 bases and J by 4 bases, 5 bases remained unmatched. CDR1 LNHDA and CDR2 SQIVND come from the germline V gene (reference sequence). This CDR3 is built from 12 residues. CDR3: CAATGGPYGYTF. Written as DNA, the CDR3 is TGTGCCGCCACAGGGGGCCCCTATGGCTACACCTTC.

This chain's CDR3 is CASSLAGGGAHEQFF. In DNA form, the CDR3 reads TGTGCCAGCAGCTTGGCTGGCGGGGGGGCACATGAGCAGTTCTTC. The V call is TRBV5-6, the J call TRBJ2-1; 9 bases line up with TRBD2. This CDR3 is 15 amino acids long. Per germline, CDR1 SGHDT and CDR2 YYEEEE. Trimming at V came to 0 bases and at J to 8 bases, leaving 6 bases not matched to a gene.

The rearrangement uses TRBV5-1 and TRBJ2-7, with TRBD1 matching over 8 bases. The CDR3 runs to 15 residues. With V trimmed by 4 bases and J by 6 bases, 12 bases remained unmatched. The germline V gene encodes CDR1 SGHRS and CDR2 YFSETQ. DNA of the CDR3: TGCGCCAGCAGCCCGGCAGGGACAGGCCTATTCGAGCAGTACTTC. Protein sequence: CASSPAGTGLFEQYF.